The 21 T cell receptor beta chains below all came from one sample that was sequenced in a study of T cells expressing NK-cell markers. From the 5' RACE reads, TCRdb lists one entry per CDR3 protein and no DNA. The listing contains about 140,000 distinct CDR3 sequences. The material sequenced was blood T cells: a sorted CD56 or NKG2C T cell subset, CD4+ or CD8+ T cells, or bulk PBMC T cells (not recorded which). Every receptor here comes from a man in his late teens or twenties in good health.

This sequence joins TRBV29-1 and TRBJ2-5; the TRBD1 assignment by TCRdb is unverifiable without DNA. Germline-derived CDR1 and CDR2 are SQVTM and ANQGSEA. The CDR3 runs to 13 residues. The CDR3 spells CSVPRGGGETQYF. Full variable domain (remainder filled in from reference TRBV29-1 and TRBJ2-5): SAVISQKPSRDICQRGTSLTIQCQVDSQVTMMFWYRQQPGQSLTLIATANQGSEATYESGFVIDKFPISRPNLTFSTLTVSNMSPEDSSIYLCSVPRGGGETQYFGPGTRLLVL.

The chain uses TRBV5-4 and TRBJ2-1; no DNA is available, so the TRBD1 call from TCRdb remains unchecked. CDR1 SGHNT and CDR2 YYREEE come from the germline V gene (reference sequence). This CDR3 spans 13 amino acids. The CDR3 spells CASTPSSYNEQFF.

The chain employs TRBV12-3 or TRBV12-4 and TRBJ1-6; TCRdb's assignment of TRBD1 cannot be checked, as there is no DNA. This CDR3 comprises 11 residues. CDR3 loop: CASSLDRTLHF.

The chain links TRBV12-3 or TRBV12-4 to TRBJ2-2; TCRdb returns TRBD1, unconfirmable since there is no DNA. The CDR3 has 16 amino acids. Here the CDR3 reads CARRGPRLRYTGELFF.

This chain connects TRBV7-8 to TRBJ2-1; TCRdb selects TRBD1, and the lack of DNA leaves this call unchecked. Germline CDR1 is SGHVS and CDR2 is FQNEAQ. The CDR3 consists of 16 residues. This CDR3 is CASPPRAGEGGDEQFF.

This sequence joins TRBV5-1 and TRBJ2-5; TCRdb returns TRBD1, unconfirmable since there is no DNA. This CDR3 comprises 15 residues. Germline lookup yields CDR1 SGHRS and CDR2 YFSETQ. The CDR3 sequence is CASEPGIDRDETQYF.

The gene calls are TRBV28 and TRBJ1-1. Germline V CDR1 and CDR2: MDHEN, SYDVKM. The CDR3 runs 15 residues. CDR3: CASSFPSLTNTEAFF. The complete variable domain, with remaining parts taken from reference TRBV28 and TRBJ1-1, reads DVKVTQSSRYLVKRTGEKVFLECVQDMDHENMFWYRQDPGLGLRLIYFSYDVKMKEKGDIPEGYSVSREKKERFSLILESASTNQTSMYLCASSFPSLTNTEAFFGQGTRLTVV.

The rearrangement joins TRBV18 to TRBJ2-7; TCRdb's assignment of TRBD1 cannot be checked, as there is no DNA. Looked up from germline, CDR1 is KGHSH and CDR2 is LQKENI. There are 15 residues in the CDR3. The CDR3 loop reads CASSPAQGVPYEQYF.

This sequence joins TRBV18 and TRBJ2-5; the TCRdb call, TRBD2, lacks DNA for checking. The CDR3 length is 14 residues. In germline, CDR1 is KGHSH, CDR2 LQKENI. Here the CDR3 reads CASSPDSGEETQYF.

This chain's CDR3 is CASSTEDRNIQYF. V and J are TRBV12-3 or TRBV12-4 and TRBJ2-4. The CDR3 is 13 residues long.

The rearrangement links TRBV29-1 to TRBJ2-2; TCRdb returns TRBD2, unconfirmable since there is no DNA. CDR1 and CDR2 (germline): SQVTM, ANQGSEA. This CDR3 spans 15 amino acids. The CDR3 is CSVTGTSGWAGELFF.

The V gene is TRBV18, the J gene TRBJ2-7; checking the TCRdb D call of TRBD2 is not possible without DNA. The V gene's germline CDR1 is KGHSH and CDR2 LQKENI. This CDR3 contains 14 residues. CDR3 sequence: CASSPSELADEQYF.

This sequence joins TRBV6-2 or TRBV6-3 and TRBJ2-3; checking the TCRdb D call of TRBD1 is not possible without DNA. Germline V gives CDR1 MNHEY, CDR2 SVGEGT. The CDR3 runs to 18 residues. CDR3 region: CASSYTLRTGFGTDTQYF.

V and J are TRBV20-1 and TRBJ2-7; TCRdb gives TRBD2 as the D gene, but with no DNA this cannot be confirmed. The CDR3 is 17 amino acids. Germline CDR1 is DFQATT and CDR2 is SNEGSKA (reference sequence). The CDR3 protein is CSAKGAGGLEILDEQYF.

The chain recombines TRBV6-4 with TRBJ2-1; with no DNA, the TCRdb D assignment of TRBD1 cannot be verified. The germline gives CDR1 MRHNA, CDR2 SNTAGT. The CDR3 spans 14 residues. The CDR3 protein is CASSDSQERGEQFF.

This sequence joins TRBV25-1 and TRBJ2-7; the TCRdb call, TRBD2, lacks DNA for checking. There are 11 residues in the CDR3. Germline V lookup: CDR1 MGHDK, CDR2 SYGVNS. The CDR3 here is CATKEGFEQYF.

The gene calls are TRBV12-3 or TRBV12-4 and TRBJ2-1; TCRdb indicates TRBD1, and absent DNA this call remains unverified. The CDR3 has 11 amino acids. The CDR3 here is CATQGRDEQFF.

The rearrangement joins TRBV12-3 or TRBV12-4 to TRBJ1-5; TCRdb's D call of TRBD1 is untestable without DNA. This CDR3 has 15 amino acids. The CDR3: CASSLWQGVNQPQHF.

This sequence joins TRBV5-5 and TRBJ1-2; as DNA is missing, the TRBD1 call by TCRdb cannot be tested. The germline gives CDR1 SGHKS, CDR2 YYEKEE (reference sequence). The CDR3 contains 14 residues. CDR3 protein: CASTYTDPADGYTF.

The chain has TRBV11-3 and TRBJ2-3; TCRdb's D gene call, TRBD1, goes unchecked for lack of DNA. Germline CDR1 reads SGHNT; CDR2 reads YENEEA. The CDR3 length is 16 residues. CDR3: CASSPRLGGSTDTQYF.

This chain connects TRBV28 to TRBJ1-3; TCRdb calls TRBD1, which cannot be checked without DNA. Germline V gives CDR1 MDHEN, CDR2 SYDVKM. CDR3 length: 15 amino acids. The CDR3: CASGEVGAAGNTIYF.